Presented here are 25 T cell receptor beta chains from one specimen sequenced in a study of post-analysis software for immune sequencing data (dated by TCRdb to between 2014 and 2017). The protocol used for the library was PCR. Sequencing was carried out with an Illumina HiSeq 2500. Unique molecular identifiers were incorporated into TCR beta cDNA libraries to reduce PCR and sequencing biases. The public reads were run again by TCRdb, first through fastp at Q25 and then through MiXCR, and only productive beta chains were kept. Rows matching on CDR3 protein sequence are summarized as one entry with the most common DNA and genes. The sample profile shows 380,000 or so distinct CDR3 sequences; around 37% of them were found once. The ten largest clones add up to roughly an eighth of the sample. These receptors lack a known antigen. General study outcomes and caveats: Significantly higher frequencies in patients than in controls were found for roughly five TRBV segments, including TRBV5-6, TRBV5-1 and TRBV20-1.

The material sequenced was blood. These receptors all come from a girl under 18 with multiple sclerosis.

The rearrangement uses TRBV6-5 and TRBJ1-5; D is possibly TRBD1 (5 bases). The CDR3 is made up of 14 amino acids. Germline CDR1 is MNHEY and CDR2 is SVGAGI. V gave up 7 bases and J gave up 1 base, with 11 bases separating them. The CDR3 loop is CASNDRRSNQPQHF. DNA for the CDR3: TGTGCCAGCAACGACAGAAGGAGCAATCAGCCCCAGCATTTT.

The chain joins TRBV6-2 or TRBV6-3 to TRBJ2-4; weak D call: TRBD1 (5 bases). Per the germline V gene, CDR1 is MNHEY and CDR2 is SVGEGT. The CDR3 contains 15 residues. Trimming took 4 bases from V and 0 from J, leaving 10 bases between them. The CDR3 DNA is TGTGCCAGCAGTTCCAGGGAACTAGCCAAAAACATTCAGTACTTC. Protein product: CASSSRELAKNIQYF.

The chain employs TRBV25-1 and TRBJ2-7, with D tentatively TRBD2 (6 bases). Per the germline V gene, CDR1 is MGHDK and CDR2 is SYGVNS. The V end was cut by 3 bases, the J end by 3 bases, with 12 bases between. CDR3 size: 14 residues. CDR3: CASSEAGPYYEQYF. The CDR3 nucleotides are TGTGCCAGCAGTGAGGCGGGACCATACTACGAGCAGTACTTC.

The chain joins TRBV7-2 to TRBJ2-2; no clear D gene. The CDR3 has 12 amino acids. Germline V gene lookup returns CDR1 SGHTA and CDR2 FQGNSA. Trimming removed 5 bases at V and 6 bases at J, with 7 bases between. The CDR3 DNA sequence: TGTGCCAGCAGCCCTCCGCCCGGGGAGCTGTTTTTT. Translation gives CASSPPPGELFF.

The chain combines TRBV10-3 with TRBJ1-1, with D unclear. Germline V lookup: CDR1 ENHRY, CDR2 SYGVKD. The V end was cut by 2 bases, the J end by 10 bases, with 20 bases between. The CDR3 runs to 15 residues. CDR3 bases: TGTGCCATCAGTGAGCCGAAGGATGTATGGCGTGGAGCTTTCTTT. The encoded protein is CAISEPKDVWRGAFF.

This sequence joins TRBV2 and TRBJ2-7; 11 positions agree with TRBD2. The CDR3 covers 14 residues. Germline CDR1 SNHLY, CDR2 FYNNEI. V shed 8 bases and J 0 bases; nucleotides not matched to a gene: 3. Here the CDR3 reads CASLAGGVSYEQYF. In nucleotides, the CDR3 is TGTGCCAGCCTAGCGGGGGGCGTCTCCTACGAGCAGTACTTC.

This rearrangement joins TRBV10-3 to TRBJ2-7; 7 bases align to TRBD1. V lost 2 bases and J lost 5; bases outside the gene matches: 3. Germline V gene sequence: CDR1 ENHRY, CDR2 SYGVKD. The length of the CDR3 is 13 residues. Here the CDR3 DNA reads TGTGCCATCAGTGAGACAGGGGACCACGAGCAGTACTTC. It is translated as CAISETGDHEQYF.

This clonotype came up a few times. The chain has TRBV20-1 and TRBJ1-5, with 9 bases that match TRBD1. Germline CDR1 and CDR2: DFQATT and SNEGSKA (reference sequence). V trimming: 6 bases; J trimming: 6 bases; junction bases outside the gene matches: 9. CDR3 length: 14 amino acids. The CDR3 coding sequence is TGCAGTGCGGCCACGGGACAGGGCTTTCAGCCCCAGCATTTT. It is translated as CSAATGQGFQPQHF.

This chain connects TRBV5-1 to TRBJ1-1; 9 bases map to TRBD1. The CDR3 has 16 amino acids. The trim removed 3 bases at V and 3 bases at J, leaving 9 bases unmatched. CDR1 SGHRS and CDR2 YFSETQ come from the germline V gene. CDR3 in amino acids: CASSYDRGSLDTEAFF. CDR3 DNA sequence: TGCGCCAGCAGCTATGACAGGGGGAGCCTGGACACTGAAGCTTTCTTT.

This rearrangement joins TRBV7-8 to TRBJ1-4, with D possibly being TRBD1 (6 bases). Germline loops: CDR1 SGHVS, CDR2 FQNEAQ. The CDR3 covers 20 residues. V was pared by 1 base and J by 4 bases, with 25 bases between. In DNA form, the CDR3 reads TGTGCCAGCAGCTTAGGGCCCCCCAGGGGAAACGCGCCGGGTAATGAAAAACTGTTTTTT. It is translated as CASSLGPPRGNAPGNEKLFF.

The chain is built from TRBV9 and TRBJ1-3; 7 bases map to TRBD1. The V gene's germline CDR1 is SGDLS and CDR2 YYNGEE. The length of the CDR3 is 17 residues. J was trimmed by 2 bases and V by 0 bases; bases with no gene match: 8. CDR3 in DNA: TGTGCCAGCAGCGTAGCTTGGGGGACAGATGCTGGAAACACCATATATTTT. It specifies CASSVAWGTDAGNTIYF.

In regard to this clonotype: A junction end diverges from the germline sequence, so it may reflect a read error. The gene calls are TRBV6-1 and TRBJ2-5; TRBD1 or TRBD2 may be the D gene (5 bases each). Judging by the DNA end, TRBJ2-4 fits better; the J call may be wrong. Germline lookup yields CDR1 MNHNS and CDR2 SASEGT. CDR3 length: 13 amino acids. The CDR3 coding sequence is TGTGTCAGCAGTGTAGGGGACCAAAACATTCAGTACTTC. It codes for CVSSVGDQNIQYF.

V gene TRBV4-1 combines with J gene TRBJ2-4; the D gene is possibly TRBD2 (8 bases). This CDR3 spans 16 amino acids. Germline CDR1 and CDR2: MGHRA and YSYEKL. The V and J ends lost 4 bases and 2 bases respectively, with 15 bases between them. CDR3 DNA: TGCGCCAGCAGCCCGGGAGGGGGCCGGTCCAAAAACATTCAGTACTTC. It specifies CASSPGGGRSKNIQYF.

V gene TRBV6-5 combines with J gene TRBJ2-3, with a tentative D call TRBD1 (6 bases). Deletions cut 8 bases from V and 4 bases from J, with 16 bases between. This CDR3 has 14 amino acids. In germline, CDR1 is MNHEY, CDR2 SVGAGI. CDR3 in DNA: TGTGCCAGCGCACCTAACAGGGTTGCAGATACGCAGTATTTT. Translation: CASAPNRVADTQYF.

The CDR3 bases are TGTGCTAGTGGTTTGCCGAGAGGGATTCTCTATGGCTACACCTTC. Protein product: CASGLPRGILYGYTF. The chain is built from TRBV12-5 and TRBJ1-2; D remains unclear. CDR3 size: 15 residues. V was trimmed by 2 bases and J by 4 bases, leaving 14 bases between them. The germline CDR1 and CDR2 sequences are LGHNT and FRNRAP.

The chain couples TRBV5-1 to TRBJ1-1; the D is unclear. With 7 bases removed from V and 4 bases from J, the gap between germline ends came to 14 bases. CDR1 is SGHRS and CDR2 is YFSETQ in the germline V gene. This CDR3 region has 13 residues. The CDR3 nucleotides read TGCGCCAGCGGTTCAAGGACGGGCACTGAAGCTTTCTTT. Amino acid sequence: CASGSRTGTEAFF.

The chain couples TRBV6-5 to TRBJ1-4, with 7 bases lining up with TRBD1. Germline CDR1 MNHEY, CDR2 SVGAGI. The CDR3 runs to 12 residues. Trimming took 8 bases from V and 12 from J; bases not matched to a gene: 9. The CDR3 sequence is CASGRQGRELFF. The CDR3 DNA sequence: TGTGCCAGCGGGAGACAGGGTAGGGAACTGTTTTTT.

This clonotype was picked up a small number of times. CDR3 sequence: CASSEYTGGTDPSGEQYF. The CDR3 coding sequence is TGTGCCAGCAGTGAATACACAGGAGGGACTGATCCTTCGGGGGAGCAGTACTTC. This chain uses TRBV25-1 with TRBJ2-7; D may be TRBD2 (6 bases). Germline V gene data show CDR1 as MGHDK and CDR2 as SYGVNS. The CDR3 is made up of 18 amino acids. Trimming removed 0 bases from V and 7 bases from J, with 25 bases in between.

In this sample, this clonotype turned up a few times. This chain joins TRBV6-5 and TRBJ2-5, with 7 bases fitting TRBD1. Germline V lookup: CDR1 MNHEY, CDR2 SVGAGI. V lost 2 bases and J lost 3; bases outside the gene matches: 3. CDR3 size: 14 residues. CDR3 sequence (DNA): TGTGCCAGCAGTTACGGGGACAGTGAAGAGACCCAGTACTTC. Translated, it gives CASSYGDSEETQYF.

The V call is TRBV20-1, the J call TRBJ2-7, with D maybe TRBD1 (5 bases). Germline V lookup: CDR1 DFQATT, CDR2 SNEGSKA (reference sequence). This CDR3 is built from 13 residues. With 6 bases removed from V and 3 bases from J, the gap between germline ends came to 15 bases. The CDR3 sequence is CSADPQGHYEQYF. CDR3 DNA sequence: TGCAGTGCGGATCCGCAGGGCCACTACGAGCAGTACTTC.

The chain has TRBV5-5 and TRBJ2-5; D is unresolved. V was trimmed by 3 bases and J by 11 bases, leaving 8 bases between them. This CDR3 has 10 residues. CDR1 and CDR2 (germline): SGHKS, YYEKEE (reference sequence). The CDR3 loop is CASSYTKQYF. CDR3 coding DNA: TGTGCCAGCAGCTACACCAAGCAGTACTTC.

The V and J genes are TRBV29-1 and TRBJ2-6, with a possible D match to TRBD1 (6 bases). Trimming cost V 5 bases and J 5 bases, with 13 bases left between them. The germline V gene has CDR1 SQVTM and CDR2 ANQGSEA. CDR3 length: 14 residues. The CDR3 sequence is CSVPDSNRANVLTF. The CDR3 coding sequence is TGCAGCGTTCCGGACAGCAATCGGGCCAACGTCCTGACTTTC.

V is TRBV7-2 and J is TRBJ2-3; TRBD2 aligns across 9 bases. The length of the CDR3 is 18 residues. After removal of 2 bases from V and 0 bases from J, the junction contained 9 bases not matched to a gene. CDR1 SGHTA and CDR2 FQGNSA come from the germline V gene. CDR3 coding DNA: TGTGCCAGCAGCTTAATTTGGGGTGGGACTAGCAGCACAGATACGCAGTATTTT. Translated, it gives CASSLIWGGTSSTDTQYF.

The chain combines TRBV3-1 with TRBJ1-1; D is unclear. The germline CDR1 and CDR2 sequences are LGHDT and YNNKEL (reference sequence). Trimming removed 4 bases from V and 3 bases from J, with 21 bases in between. This CDR3 spans 17 amino acids. As DNA, the CDR3 is TGTGCCAGCAGCCCTTTTGAAGGAAGGGTAAGGGACACTGAAGCTTTCTTT. Its protein product is CASSPFEGRVRDTEAFF.

The CDR3 sequence: CASSPWGGGEQFF. The CDR3 bases are TGTGCCAGCAGCCCTTGGGGGGGCGGTGAGCAGTTCTTC. The chain is built from TRBV28 and TRBJ2-1, with TRBD2 as a possible D gene (7 bases). Between the trimmed V and J ends, which lost 6 bases and 9 bases, there was a span of 15 bases. The CDR3 runs to 13 residues. Germline CDR1 MDHEN, CDR2 SYDVKM.